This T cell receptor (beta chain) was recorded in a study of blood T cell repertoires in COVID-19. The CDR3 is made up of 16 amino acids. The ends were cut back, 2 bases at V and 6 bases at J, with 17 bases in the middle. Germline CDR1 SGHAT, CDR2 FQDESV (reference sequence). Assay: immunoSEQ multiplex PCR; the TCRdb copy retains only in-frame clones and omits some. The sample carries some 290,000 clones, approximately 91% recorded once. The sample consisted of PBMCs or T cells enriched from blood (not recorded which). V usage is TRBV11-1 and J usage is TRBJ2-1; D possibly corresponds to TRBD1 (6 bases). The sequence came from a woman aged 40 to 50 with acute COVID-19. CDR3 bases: TGTGCCAGCAGCTTAAATGGACAGTCCCGGGGCAATGAGCAGTTCTTC. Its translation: CASSLNGQSRGNEQFF.